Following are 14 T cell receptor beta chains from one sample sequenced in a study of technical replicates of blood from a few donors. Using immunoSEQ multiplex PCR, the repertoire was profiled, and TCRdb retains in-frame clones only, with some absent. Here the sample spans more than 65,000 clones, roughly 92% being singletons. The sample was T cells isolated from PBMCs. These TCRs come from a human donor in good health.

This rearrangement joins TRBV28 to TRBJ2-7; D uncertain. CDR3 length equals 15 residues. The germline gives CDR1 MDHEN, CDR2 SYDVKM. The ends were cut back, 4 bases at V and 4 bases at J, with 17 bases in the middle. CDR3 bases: TGTGCCAGCAGTTCGTCTTCGCTCGGTGCGTACGAGCAGTACTTC. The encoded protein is CASSSSSLGAYEQYF. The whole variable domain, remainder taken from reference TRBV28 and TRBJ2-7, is DVKVTQSSRYLVKRTGEKVFLECVQDMDHENMFWYRQDPGLGLRLIYFSYDVKMKEKGDIPEGYSVSREKKERFSLILESASTNQTSMYLCASSSSSLGAYEQYFGPGTRLTVT.

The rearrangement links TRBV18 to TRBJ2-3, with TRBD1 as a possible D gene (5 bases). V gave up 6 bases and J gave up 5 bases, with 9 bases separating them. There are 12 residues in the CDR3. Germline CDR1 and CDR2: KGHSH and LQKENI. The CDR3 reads CASSPGRDTQYF. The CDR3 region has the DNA TGTGCCAGCTCCCCAGGGCGAGATACGCAGTATTTT.

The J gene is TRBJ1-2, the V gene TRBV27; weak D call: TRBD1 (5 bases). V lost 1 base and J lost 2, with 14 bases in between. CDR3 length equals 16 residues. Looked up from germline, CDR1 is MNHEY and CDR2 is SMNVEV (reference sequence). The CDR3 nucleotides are TGTGCCAGCAGTTTATGGTCCAGGGTCGACAACTATGGCTACACCTTC. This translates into CASSLWSRVDNYGYTF.

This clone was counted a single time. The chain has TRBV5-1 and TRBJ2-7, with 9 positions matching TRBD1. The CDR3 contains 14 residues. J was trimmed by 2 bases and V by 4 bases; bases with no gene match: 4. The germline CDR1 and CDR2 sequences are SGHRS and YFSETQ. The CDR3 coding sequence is TGCGCCAGCAGCCCCGGGACAGGGACCTACGAGCAGTACTTC. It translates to CASSPGTGTYEQYF. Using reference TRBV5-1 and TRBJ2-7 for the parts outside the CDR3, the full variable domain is KAGVTQTPRYLIKTRGQQVTLSCSPISGHRSVSWYQQTPGQGLQFLFEYFSETQRNKGNFPGRFSGRQFSNSRSEMNVSTLELGDSALYLCASSPGTGTYEQYFGPGTRLTVT.

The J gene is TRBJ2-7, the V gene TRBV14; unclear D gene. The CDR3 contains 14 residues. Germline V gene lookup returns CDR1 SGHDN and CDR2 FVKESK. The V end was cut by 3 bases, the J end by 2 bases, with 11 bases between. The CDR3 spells CASSHVNFAYEQYF. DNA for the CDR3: TGTGCCAGCAGCCACGTGAACTTCGCCTACGAGCAGTACTTC.

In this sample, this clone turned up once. CDR3 sequence reads: CASSTTRQGSRRYGYTF. As DNA, the CDR3 is TGTGCCAGTAGTACGACGCGACAGGGGAGTAGGAGGTATGGCTACACCTTC. The chain uses TRBV19 and TRBJ1-2; the match to TRBD1 covers 8 bases. The CDR3 is 17 amino acids. Looked up from germline, CDR1 is LNHDA and CDR2 is SQIVND (reference sequence). The J segment lost 5 bases and the V segment lost 4 bases, leaving 15 bases of the junction unmatched.

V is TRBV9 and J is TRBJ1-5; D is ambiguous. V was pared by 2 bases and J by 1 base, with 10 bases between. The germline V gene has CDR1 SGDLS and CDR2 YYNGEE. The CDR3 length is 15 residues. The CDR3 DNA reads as TGTGCCAGCAGCGTTGCGGGTGGGAGCAATCAGCCCCAGCATTTT. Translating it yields CASSVAGGSNQPQHF.

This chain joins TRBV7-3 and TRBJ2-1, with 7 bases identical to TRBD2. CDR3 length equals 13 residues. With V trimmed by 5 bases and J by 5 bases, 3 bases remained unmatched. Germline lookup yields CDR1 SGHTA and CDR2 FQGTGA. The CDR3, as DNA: TGTGCCAGCAGCCAGAGCGGGGACAATGAGCAGTTCTTC. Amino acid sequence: CASSQSGDNEQFF. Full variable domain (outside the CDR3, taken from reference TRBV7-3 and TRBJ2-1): GAGVSQTPSNKVTEKGKYVELRCDPISGHTALYWYRQSLGQGPEFLIYFQGTGAADDSGLPNDRFFAVRPEGSVSTLKIQRTERGDSAVYLCASSQSGDNEQFFGPGTRLTVL.

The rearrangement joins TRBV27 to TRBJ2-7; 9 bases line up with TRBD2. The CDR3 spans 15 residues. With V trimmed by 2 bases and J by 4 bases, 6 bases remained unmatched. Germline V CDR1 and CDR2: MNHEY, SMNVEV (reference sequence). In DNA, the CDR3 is TGTGCCAGCAGTTTAGTAGCTAGCGGGAATTACGAGCAGTACTTC. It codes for CASSLVASGNYEQYF.

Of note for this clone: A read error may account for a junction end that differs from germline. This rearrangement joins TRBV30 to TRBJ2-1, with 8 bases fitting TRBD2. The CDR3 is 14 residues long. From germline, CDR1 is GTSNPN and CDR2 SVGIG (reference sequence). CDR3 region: CAWSEKTTSVSALF. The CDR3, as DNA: TGTGCCTGGAGCGAGAAAACGACTAGCGTATCCGCCCTCTTC.

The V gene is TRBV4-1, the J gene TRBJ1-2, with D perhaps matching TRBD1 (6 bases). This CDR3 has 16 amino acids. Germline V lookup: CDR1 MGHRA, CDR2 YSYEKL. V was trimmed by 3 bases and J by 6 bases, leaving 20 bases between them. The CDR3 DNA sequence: TGCGCCAGCAGCCAGAGGAACAGGGATCTCCGTGATGGCTACACCTTC. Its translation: CASSQRNRDLRDGYTF.

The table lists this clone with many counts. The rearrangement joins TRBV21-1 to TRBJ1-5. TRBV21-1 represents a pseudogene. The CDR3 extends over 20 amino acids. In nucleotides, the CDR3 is TGTGCCAGCAGCCAAGAACCTCGTCGACGGGTCTCCACTAGCAATCAGCCCCAGCATTTT. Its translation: CASSQEPRRRVSTSNQPQHF.

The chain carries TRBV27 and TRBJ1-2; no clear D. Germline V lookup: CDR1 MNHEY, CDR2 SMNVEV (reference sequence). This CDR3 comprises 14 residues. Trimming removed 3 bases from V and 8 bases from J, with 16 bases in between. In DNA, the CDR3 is TGTGCCAGCAGTTTCCGTGAGGAGGCAGGCGGCTACACCTTC. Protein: CASSFREEAGGYTF.

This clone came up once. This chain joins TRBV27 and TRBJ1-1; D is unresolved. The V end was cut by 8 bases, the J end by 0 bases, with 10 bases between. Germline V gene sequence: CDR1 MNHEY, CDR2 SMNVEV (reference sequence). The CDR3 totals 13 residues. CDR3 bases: TGTGCCAGCGCGCCTTCTATGAACACTGAAGCTTTCTTT. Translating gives CASAPSMNTEAFF.